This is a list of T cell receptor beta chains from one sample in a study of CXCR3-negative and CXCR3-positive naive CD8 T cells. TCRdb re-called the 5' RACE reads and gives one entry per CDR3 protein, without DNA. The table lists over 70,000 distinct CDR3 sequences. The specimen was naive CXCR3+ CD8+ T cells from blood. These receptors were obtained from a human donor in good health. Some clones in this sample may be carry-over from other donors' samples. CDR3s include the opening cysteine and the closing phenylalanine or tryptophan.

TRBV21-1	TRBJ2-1	CASHQTGTSREFF
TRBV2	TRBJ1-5	CASSEERQGGHQPQHF
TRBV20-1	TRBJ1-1	CSAKGQGAETEAFF
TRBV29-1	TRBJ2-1	CSVHSGGANEQFF
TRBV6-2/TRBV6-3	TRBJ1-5	CASQDREGQPQHF
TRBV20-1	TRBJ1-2	CSGDDRVGGYTF
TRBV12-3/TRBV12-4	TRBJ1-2	CASSVRGGDGYTF
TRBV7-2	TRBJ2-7	CASSLGGPTYEQYF
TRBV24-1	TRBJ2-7	CATSDLGAGYSYEQYF
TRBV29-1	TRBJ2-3	CSVPGRGGSTDTQYF
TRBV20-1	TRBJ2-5	CSARELGSVQETQYF
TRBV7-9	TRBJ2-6	CASSLGVSGANVLTF
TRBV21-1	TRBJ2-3	CASSQQREGSTDTQYF
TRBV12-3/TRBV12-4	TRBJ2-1	CASRPFGGHEQFF
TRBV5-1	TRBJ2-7	CASSLHTTYEQYF
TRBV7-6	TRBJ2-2	CAISLQGAFYNAGELFF
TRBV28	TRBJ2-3	CASSPLVGVSTDTQYF
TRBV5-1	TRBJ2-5	CASSLLTSPGGETQYF
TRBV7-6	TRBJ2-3	CASSWGFADTQYF
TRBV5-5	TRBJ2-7	CASSLYTGAYEQYF
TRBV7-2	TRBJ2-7	CASSLVDEQYF
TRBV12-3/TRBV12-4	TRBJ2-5	CASTQREATTTLETQYF
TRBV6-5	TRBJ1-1	CASSYSSGQNTEAFF
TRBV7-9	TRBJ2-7	CASSFNYEQYF
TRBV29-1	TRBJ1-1	CSVGPRVNTEAFF
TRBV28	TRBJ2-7	CASSLGFIRDRAGRPDYEQYF